This TCR beta chain was recorded in a study of cytomegalovirus exposure and HLA in healthy donors. The trim removed 5 bases at V and 6 bases at J, leaving 6 bases unmatched. From germline, CDR1 is SEHNR and CDR2 FQNEAQ (reference sequence). This CDR3 comprises 15 residues. The PCR had 60 Vbeta and 13 Jbeta primers. Method: immunoSEQ multiplex PCR; TCRdb's copy keeps in-frame clones and lacks some. This table holds about 93,000 clones, 55% to 70% found once. This clone turned up a few times. What it binds is not known. The study's findings and limits: A likely sequencing artifact accounted for one observed cluster of highly shared sequence variants. Reportedly, diagnosis of cytomegalovirus status by the classifier showed high specificity and sensitivity. In vitro checks showed that three CMV-associated chains really do target CMV antigens.

The sample consisted of PBMCs. This rearrangement joins TRBV7-9 to TRBJ1-6; 8 bases map to TRBD1. This sequence originates from a boy under 18 in good health and CMV-seropositive. Written as DNA, the CDR3 is TGTGCCAGCAGCCAGAAGGACAGGGCTAATTCACCCCTCCACTTT. Amino acid sequence: CASSQKDRANSPLHF.